This T cell receptor (beta chain) derives from a study of T cell responses to AZD1222 COVID-19 vaccine. Sequenced by immunoSEQ multiplex PCR; TCRdb stores in-frame clones only, minus some. The sample comprises roughly 150,000 clones, around 90% of which are singletons, and around 1% rests with the top ten. Second doses were pooled across both intervals (about 4 or about 12 weeks). Germline V CDR1 and CDR2: SGHTA, FQGNSA. The CDR3 spans 15 residues. V gave up 4 bases and J gave up 5 bases; unmatched junction bases: 9. This chain uses TRBV7-2 with TRBJ2-5; 8 bases agree with TRBD1. This clonotype was obtained from an adult who received the AZD1222 COVID-19 vaccine. Sample: peripheral blood, taken 28 days after the second AZD1222 dose. The CDR3 spells CASSSRTGPWETQYF. In DNA form, the CDR3 reads TGTGCCAGCAGCTCCCGGACAGGGCCCTGGGAGACCCAGTACTTC.